The following is a T cell receptor beta chain sequence with its context. Its antigen is unknown. The record originates from a study of blood T cells in healthy people across ages. Together with a sample-barcoded 5' primer, a J-beta primer mix was included in a second PCR lasting about 6 to 11 cycles. A template-switch adaptor with 12 random nucleotides tagged each cDNA molecule. Individual samples furnished no less than 2.5 million CDR3-containing paired-end reads apiece. TCRdb re-called the 5' RACE reads with MiXCR, one entry per CDR3 protein. Here the sample spans about 940,000 distinct CDR3 sequences, approximately 49% being singletons. This CDR3 is 14 amino acids long. Germline V gene sequence: CDR1 SGHAT, CDR2 FQDESV (reference sequence). Trimming took off 1 base at V and 6 bases at J, with 10 bases between the two ends. The study's findings and limits: TCR beta diversity per million T cells fell roughly linearly with age. Diversity estimates from one million T cells were considered underestimates.

The receptor comes from a man aged 30 to 39 in good health. Specimen: blood. J is TRBJ2-1 and V is TRBV11-1; possibly TRBD1 for D (5 bases). The CDR3 DNA sequence: TGTGCCAGCAGCTTAGTACAGGACCGCAATGAGCAGTTCTTC. This translates into CASSLVQDRNEQFF.